This T cell receptor beta chain was recorded in a study of blood T cell repertoires in COVID-19. Study at large: Some COVID-19 samples were acute and others convalescent; all came from the United States, Italy and Spain.

CDR3 size: 15 residues. The V gene's germline CDR1 is SGHRS and CDR2 YFSETQ. Trimming at V came to 0 bases and at J to 3 bases, leaving 4 bases not matched to a gene. Authors' analysis steps: Scientists estimated how many nucleated cells there were by amplifying reference gene primers. Assay used: immunoSEQ multiplex PCR; TCRdb lists only in-frame clones, some missing. D and trimming come from the DNA, and the V and J calls and clone size come from that table. The data contain about 220,000 clones, over 65% of them seen just once; the ten biggest clones take up around 3.4%. Assignment of participants to cohorts was predicated upon participant-reported clinical history. All recovered Cohort 3 donors got two negative PCRs, got clearance, or saw symptom resolution.

Specimen: PBMCs or T cells enriched from blood (not recorded which). J is TRBJ2-7 and V is TRBV5-1, with 9 positions matching TRBD1. This receptor was identified in a woman aged 55 to 70 who had recovered from COVID-19. The DNA for the CDR3 is TGCGCCAGCAGCTTGGCGCCGACAGGGGGCTACGAGCAGTACTTC. Translated: CASSLAPTGGYEQYF.